Sequencing of this T cell receptor beta chain was carried out in a study of blood T cell repertoires in COVID-19. The wider study: T cells, B-cell-depleted T cells, or PBMCs supplied cDNA or gDNA.

Sequencing was performed with immunoSEQ multiplex PCR; in TCRdb, only in-frame clones are kept and a portion is missing. The profile shows approximately 150,000 clones, roughly 90% of them singletons. Germline-derived CDR1 and CDR2 are SGHRS and YFSETQ. The V gene end was trimmed by 3 bases and the J gene end by 0 bases; junction bases not matched to a gene: 4. This CDR3 is built from 17 residues. Sequencing input: PBMCs or T cells enriched from blood (not recorded which). The origin of this receptor is a human donor with acute COVID-19. The donor label of this sample is uncertain. This sequence joins TRBV5-1 and TRBJ2-3; 13 bases agree with TRBD2. The CDR3 spells CASSWGTSGTSTDTQYF. The CDR3 DNA is TGCGCCAGCAGCTGGGGGACTAGCGGGACTAGCACAGATACGCAGTATTTT.